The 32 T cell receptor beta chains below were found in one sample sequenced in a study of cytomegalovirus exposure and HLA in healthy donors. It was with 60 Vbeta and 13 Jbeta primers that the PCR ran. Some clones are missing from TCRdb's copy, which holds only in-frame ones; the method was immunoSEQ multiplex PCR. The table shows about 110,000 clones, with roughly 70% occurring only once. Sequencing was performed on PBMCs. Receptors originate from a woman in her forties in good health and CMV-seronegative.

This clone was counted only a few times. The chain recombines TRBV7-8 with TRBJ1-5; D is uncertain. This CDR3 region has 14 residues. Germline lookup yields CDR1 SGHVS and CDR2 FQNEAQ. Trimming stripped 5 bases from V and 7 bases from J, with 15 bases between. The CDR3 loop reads CASSPQDGGQPQHF. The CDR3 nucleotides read TGTGCCAGCAGCCCCCAAGACGGAGGGCAGCCCCAGCATTTT. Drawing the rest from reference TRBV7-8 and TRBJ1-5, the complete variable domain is GAGVSQSPRYKVAKRGQDVALRCDPISGHVSLFWYQQALGQGPEFLTYFQNEAQLDKSGLPSDRFFAERPEGSVSTLKIQRTQQEDSAVYLCASSPQDGGQPQHFGDGTRLSIL.

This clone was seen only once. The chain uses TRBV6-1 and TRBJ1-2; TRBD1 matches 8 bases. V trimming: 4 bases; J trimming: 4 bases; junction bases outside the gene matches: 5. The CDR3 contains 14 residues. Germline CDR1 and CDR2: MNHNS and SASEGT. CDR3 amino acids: CASSASGGAYGYTF. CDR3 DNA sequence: TGTGCCAGCAGTGCTTCAGGGGGCGCCTATGGCTACACCTTC.

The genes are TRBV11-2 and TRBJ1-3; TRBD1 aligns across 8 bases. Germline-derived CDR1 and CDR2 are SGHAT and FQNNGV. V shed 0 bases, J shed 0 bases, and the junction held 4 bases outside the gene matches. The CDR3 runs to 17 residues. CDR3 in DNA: TGTGCCAGCAGCTTAGAGACAGGGGCCCTCTCTGGAAACACCATATATTTT. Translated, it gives CASSLETGALSGNTIYF.

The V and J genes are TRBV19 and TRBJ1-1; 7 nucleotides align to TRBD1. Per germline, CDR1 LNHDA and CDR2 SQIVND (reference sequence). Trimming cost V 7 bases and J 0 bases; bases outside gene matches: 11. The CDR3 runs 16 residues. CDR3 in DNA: TGTGCCAGTACCCCAGACAGGGCACCTATGAACACTGAAGCTTTCTTT. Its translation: CASTPDRAPMNTEAFF.

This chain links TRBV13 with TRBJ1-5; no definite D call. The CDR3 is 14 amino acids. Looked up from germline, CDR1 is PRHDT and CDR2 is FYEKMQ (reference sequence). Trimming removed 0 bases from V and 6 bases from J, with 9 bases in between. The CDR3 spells CASSLGVEGQPQHF. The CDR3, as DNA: TGTGCCAGCAGCTTAGGGGTGGAGGGTCAGCCCCAGCATTTT.

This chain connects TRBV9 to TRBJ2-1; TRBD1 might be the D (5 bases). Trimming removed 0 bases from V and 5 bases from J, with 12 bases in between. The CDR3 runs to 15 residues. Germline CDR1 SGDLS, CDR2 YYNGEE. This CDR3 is CASSVGTMSDNEQFF. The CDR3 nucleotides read TGTGCCAGCAGCGTAGGGACAATGAGTGACAATGAGCAGTTCTTC.

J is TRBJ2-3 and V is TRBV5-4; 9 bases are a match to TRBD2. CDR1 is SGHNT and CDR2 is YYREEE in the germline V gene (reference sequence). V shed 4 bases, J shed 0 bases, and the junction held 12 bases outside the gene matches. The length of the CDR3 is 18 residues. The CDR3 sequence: CASSRAGGGPSSTDTQYF. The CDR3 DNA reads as TGTGCCAGCAGCCGGGCGGGGGGGGGACCCTCTAGCACAGATACGCAGTATTTT.

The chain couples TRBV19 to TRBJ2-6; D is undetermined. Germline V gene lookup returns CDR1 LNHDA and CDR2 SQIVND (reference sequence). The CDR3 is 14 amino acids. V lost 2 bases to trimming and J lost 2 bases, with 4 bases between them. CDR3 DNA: TGTGCCAGTAGTATACAGGCTGGGGCCAACGTCCTGACTTTC. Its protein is CASSIQAGANVLTF.

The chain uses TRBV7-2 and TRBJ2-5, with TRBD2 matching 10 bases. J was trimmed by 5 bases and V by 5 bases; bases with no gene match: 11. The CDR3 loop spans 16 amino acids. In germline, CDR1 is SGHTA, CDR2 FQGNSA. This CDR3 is CASSPGAGGRVETQYF. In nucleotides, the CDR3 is TGTGCCAGCAGCCCCGGAGCGGGAGGGCGGGTGGAGACCCAGTACTTC. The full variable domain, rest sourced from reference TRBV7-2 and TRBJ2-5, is GAGVSQSPSNKVTEKGKDVELRCDPISGHTALYWYRQSLGQGLEFLIYFQGNSAPDKSGLPSDRFSAERTGGSVSTLTIQRTQQEDSAVYLCASSPGAGGRVETQYFGPGTRLLVL.

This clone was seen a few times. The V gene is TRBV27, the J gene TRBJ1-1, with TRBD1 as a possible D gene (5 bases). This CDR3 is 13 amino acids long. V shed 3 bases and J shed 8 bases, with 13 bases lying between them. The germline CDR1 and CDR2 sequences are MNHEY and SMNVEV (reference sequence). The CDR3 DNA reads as TGTGCCAGCAGTTTCCGCCGACAGACCGAAGCTTTCTTT. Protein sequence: CASSFRRQTEAFF.

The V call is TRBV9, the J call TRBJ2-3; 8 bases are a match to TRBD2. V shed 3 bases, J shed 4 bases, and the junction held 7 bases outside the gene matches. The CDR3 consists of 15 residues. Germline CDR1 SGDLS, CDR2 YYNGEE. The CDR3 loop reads CASSAAGVSADTQYF. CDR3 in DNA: TGTGCCAGCAGCGCAGCGGGAGTGTCGGCAGATACGCAGTATTTT.

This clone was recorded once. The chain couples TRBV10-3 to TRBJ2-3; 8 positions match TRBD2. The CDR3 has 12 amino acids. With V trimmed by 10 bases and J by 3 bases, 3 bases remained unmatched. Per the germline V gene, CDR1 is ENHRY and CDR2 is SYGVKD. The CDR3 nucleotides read TGTGCCACCGGGGGGGAGACAGATACGCAGTATTTT. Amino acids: CATGGETDTQYF.

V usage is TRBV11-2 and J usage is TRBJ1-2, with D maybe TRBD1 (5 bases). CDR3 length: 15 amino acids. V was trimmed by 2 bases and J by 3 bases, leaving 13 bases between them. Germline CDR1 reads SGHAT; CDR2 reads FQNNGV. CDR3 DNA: TGTGCCAGCAGCTTATTTGCCAAGGGGTACTATGGCTACACCTTC. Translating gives CASSLFAKGYYGYTF.

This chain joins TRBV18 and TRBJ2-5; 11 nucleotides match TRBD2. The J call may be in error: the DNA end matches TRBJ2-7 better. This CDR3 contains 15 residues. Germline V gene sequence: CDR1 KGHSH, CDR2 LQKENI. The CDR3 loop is CASSPTSGSSYEQYF. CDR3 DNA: TGTGCCAGCTCACCTACTAGCGGGAGCTCCTACGAGCAGTACTTC.

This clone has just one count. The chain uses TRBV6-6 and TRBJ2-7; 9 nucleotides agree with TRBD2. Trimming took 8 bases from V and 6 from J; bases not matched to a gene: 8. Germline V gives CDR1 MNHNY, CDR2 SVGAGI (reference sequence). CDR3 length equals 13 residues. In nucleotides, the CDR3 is TGTGCCAGCTGTCCCTCAGCGGGGGGCGAGCAGTACTTC. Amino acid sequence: CASCPSAGGEQYF.

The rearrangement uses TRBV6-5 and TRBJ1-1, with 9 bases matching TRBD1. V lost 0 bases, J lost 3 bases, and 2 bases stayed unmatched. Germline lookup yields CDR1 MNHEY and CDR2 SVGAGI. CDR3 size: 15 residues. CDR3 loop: CASSYSGQGYTEAFF. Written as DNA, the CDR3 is TGTGCCAGCAGTTACTCGGGACAGGGATACACTGAAGCTTTCTTT.

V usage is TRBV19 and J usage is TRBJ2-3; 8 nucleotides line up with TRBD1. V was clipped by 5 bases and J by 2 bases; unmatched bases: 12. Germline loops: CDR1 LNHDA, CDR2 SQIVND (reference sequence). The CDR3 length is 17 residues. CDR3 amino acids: CASSSVQGVAATDTQYF. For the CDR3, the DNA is TGTGCCAGTAGTTCGGTACAGGGGGTAGCTGCCACAGATACGCAGTATTTT.

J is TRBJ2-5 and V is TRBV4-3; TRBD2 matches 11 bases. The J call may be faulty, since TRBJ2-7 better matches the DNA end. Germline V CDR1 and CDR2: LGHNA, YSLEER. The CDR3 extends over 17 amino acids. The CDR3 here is CASSQGIGTSGAYEQYF. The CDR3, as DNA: TGCGCCAGCAGCCAAGGGATCGGGACTAGCGGTGCCTACGAGCAGTACTTC.

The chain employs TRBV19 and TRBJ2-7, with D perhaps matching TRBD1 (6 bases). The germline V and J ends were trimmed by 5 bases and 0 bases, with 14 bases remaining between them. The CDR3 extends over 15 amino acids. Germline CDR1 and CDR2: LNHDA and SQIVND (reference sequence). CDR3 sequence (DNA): TGTGCCAGTAGTGCCGGGACACTGAGCTCCTACGAGCAGTACTTC. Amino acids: CASSAGTLSSYEQYF.

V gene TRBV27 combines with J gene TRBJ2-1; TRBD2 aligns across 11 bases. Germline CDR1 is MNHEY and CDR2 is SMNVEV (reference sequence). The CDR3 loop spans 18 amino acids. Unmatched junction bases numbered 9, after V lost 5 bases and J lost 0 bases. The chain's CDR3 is CASSLGLAGQSSYNEQFF. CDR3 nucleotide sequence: TGTGCCAGCAGTCTCGGACTAGCGGGCCAAAGCTCCTACAATGAGCAGTTCTTC.

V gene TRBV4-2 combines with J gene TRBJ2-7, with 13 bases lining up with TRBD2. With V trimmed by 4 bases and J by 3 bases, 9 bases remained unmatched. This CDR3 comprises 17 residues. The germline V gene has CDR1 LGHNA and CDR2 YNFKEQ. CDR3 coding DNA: TGTGCCAGCAGCCTACCTACCGGGACTAGCGGGAACTACGAGCAGTACTTC. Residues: CASSLPTGTSGNYEQYF.

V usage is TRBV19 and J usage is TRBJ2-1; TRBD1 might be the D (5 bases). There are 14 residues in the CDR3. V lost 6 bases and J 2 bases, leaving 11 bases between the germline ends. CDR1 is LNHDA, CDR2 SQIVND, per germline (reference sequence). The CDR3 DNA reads TGTGCCAGTAGGGCGGACACTACCTACAATGAGCAGTTCTTC. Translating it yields CASRADTTYNEQFF.

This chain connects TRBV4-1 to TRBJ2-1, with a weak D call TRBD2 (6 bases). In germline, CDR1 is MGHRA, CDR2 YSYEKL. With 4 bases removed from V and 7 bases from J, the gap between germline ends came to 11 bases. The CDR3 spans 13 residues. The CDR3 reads CASSPGTVNEQFF. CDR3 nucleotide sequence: TGCGCCAGCAGCCCCGGGACTGTTAATGAGCAGTTCTTC.

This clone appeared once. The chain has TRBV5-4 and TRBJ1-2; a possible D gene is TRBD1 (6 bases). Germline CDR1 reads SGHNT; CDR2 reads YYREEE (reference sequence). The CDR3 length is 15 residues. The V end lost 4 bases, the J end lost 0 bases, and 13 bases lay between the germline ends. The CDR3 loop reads CASSDSGGPNYGYTF. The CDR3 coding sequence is TGTGCCAGCAGCGACTCTGGGGGCCCTAACTATGGCTACACCTTC.

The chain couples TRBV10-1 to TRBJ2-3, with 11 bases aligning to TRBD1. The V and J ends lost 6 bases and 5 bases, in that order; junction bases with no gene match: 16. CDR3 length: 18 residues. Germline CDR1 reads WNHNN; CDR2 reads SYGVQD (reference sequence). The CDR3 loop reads CASRQLLRGQGDGDTQYF. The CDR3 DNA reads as TGCGCCAGCAGGCAGTTACTCCGGGGACAGGGGGATGGAGATACGCAGTATTTT.

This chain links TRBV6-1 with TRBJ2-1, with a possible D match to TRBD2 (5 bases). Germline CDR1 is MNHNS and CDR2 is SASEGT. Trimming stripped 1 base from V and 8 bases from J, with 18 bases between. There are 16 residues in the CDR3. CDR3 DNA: TGTGCCAGCAGTGAAGAAGACGGGGAAGCATACTATGAGCAGTTCTTC. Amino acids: CASSEEDGEAYYEQFF.

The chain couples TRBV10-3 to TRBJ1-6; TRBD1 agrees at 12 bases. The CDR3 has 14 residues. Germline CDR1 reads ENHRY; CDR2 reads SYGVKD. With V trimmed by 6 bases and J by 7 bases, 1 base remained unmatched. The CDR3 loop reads CAIRGQGANSPLHF. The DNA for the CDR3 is TGTGCCATCAGGGGACAGGGGGCGAATTCACCCCTCCACTTT.

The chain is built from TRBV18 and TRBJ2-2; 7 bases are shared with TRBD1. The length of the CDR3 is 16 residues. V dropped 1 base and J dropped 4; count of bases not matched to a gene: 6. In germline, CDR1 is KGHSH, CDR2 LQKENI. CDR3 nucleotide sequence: TGTGCCAGCTCACCACGCGCAGGGGGAAGCACCGGGGAGCTGTTTTTT. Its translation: CASSPRAGGSTGELFF.

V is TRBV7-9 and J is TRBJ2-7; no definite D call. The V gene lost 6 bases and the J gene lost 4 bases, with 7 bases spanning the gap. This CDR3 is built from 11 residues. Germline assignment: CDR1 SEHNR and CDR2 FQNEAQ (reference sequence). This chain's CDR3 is CASRREYEQYF. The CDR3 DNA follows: TGTGCCAGCAGACGAGAGTACGAGCAGTACTTC.

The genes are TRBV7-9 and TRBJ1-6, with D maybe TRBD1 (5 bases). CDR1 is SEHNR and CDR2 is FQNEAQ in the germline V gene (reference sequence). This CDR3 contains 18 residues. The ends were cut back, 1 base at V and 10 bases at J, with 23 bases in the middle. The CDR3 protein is CASSLGTGGAGRGSPLHF. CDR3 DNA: TGTGCCAGCAGCTTAGGGACTGGGGGTGCGGGGAGGGGATCACCCCTCCACTTT.

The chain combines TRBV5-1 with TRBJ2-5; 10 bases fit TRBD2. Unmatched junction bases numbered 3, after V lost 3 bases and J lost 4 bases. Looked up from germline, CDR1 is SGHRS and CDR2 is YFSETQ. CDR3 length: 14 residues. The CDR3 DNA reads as TGCGCCAGCAGCTCGTCTAGCGGGAGAGAGACCCAGTACTTC. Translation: CASSSSSGRETQYF.

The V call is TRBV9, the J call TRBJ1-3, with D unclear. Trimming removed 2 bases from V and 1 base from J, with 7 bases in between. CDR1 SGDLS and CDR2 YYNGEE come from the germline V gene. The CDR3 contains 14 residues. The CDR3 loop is CASSVQVSGNTIYF. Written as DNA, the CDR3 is TGTGCCAGCAGCGTGCAGGTATCTGGAAACACCATATATTTT.